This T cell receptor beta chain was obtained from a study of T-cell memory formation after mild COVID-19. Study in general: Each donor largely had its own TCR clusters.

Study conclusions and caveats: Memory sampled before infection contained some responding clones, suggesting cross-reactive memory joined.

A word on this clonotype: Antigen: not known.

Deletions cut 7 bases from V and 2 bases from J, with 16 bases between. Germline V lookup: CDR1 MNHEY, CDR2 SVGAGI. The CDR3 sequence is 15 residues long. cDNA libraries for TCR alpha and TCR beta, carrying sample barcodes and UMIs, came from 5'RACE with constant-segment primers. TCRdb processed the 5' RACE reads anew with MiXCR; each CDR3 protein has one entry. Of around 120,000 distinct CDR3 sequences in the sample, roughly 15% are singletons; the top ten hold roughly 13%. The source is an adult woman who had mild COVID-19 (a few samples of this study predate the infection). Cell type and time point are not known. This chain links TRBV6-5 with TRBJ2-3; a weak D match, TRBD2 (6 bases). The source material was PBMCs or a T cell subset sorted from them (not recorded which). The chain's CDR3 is CASKTRTTPTDTQYF. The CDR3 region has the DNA TGTGCCAGCAAGACTAGGACTACCCCCACAGATACGCAGTATTTT.